A selection of T cell receptor beta chains follows, all from one sample in a study of molecular identifiers for immune sequencing clone quantification. TCRdb independently ran MiXCR on the PCR reads; one entry per CDR3 protein. Of about 320,000 distinct CDR3 sequences detected, about a fifth appear once; the ten largest clones hold approximately 0.84%. The sequencing input was naive CD8+ T cells from blood, with Jurkat cell RNA spiked in. The source is a human donor in good health. Some libraries in this study had Jurkat cell RNA spiked in. CDR3s include the opening cysteine and the closing phenylalanine or tryptophan. A D gene is named only where the DNA matches it firmly.

D: .
J: TRBJ2-7
V: TRBV6-6
CDR3: CASSYSDYEQYF

D: TRBD1
J: TRBJ1-3
V: TRBV27
CDR3: CASRGTASGNTIYF

D: .
J: TRBJ2-4
V: TRBV13
CDR3: CASSSYARGGVTKNIQYF

D: TRBD2
J: TRBJ2-3
V: TRBV29-1
CDR3: CSASGEMTDTQYF

D: .
J: TRBJ1-4
V: TRBV2
CDR3: CASGPGGGSEKLFF

D: TRBD1
J: TRBJ1-1
V: TRBV11-2
CDR3: CASSGGQGWAEAFF

D: .
J: TRBJ2-1
V: TRBV4-3
CDR3: CASSQDTLAVTYNEQFF

D: TRBD1
J: TRBJ2-7
V: TRBV7-9
CDR3: CASSHRDSFYEQYF

D: TRBD2
J: TRBJ2-6
V: TRBV28
CDR3: CASSLSEGGSPGANVLTF

D: .
J: TRBJ2-3
V: TRBV7-9
CDR3: CASSLQGFDTQYF

D: .
J: TRBJ1-2
V: TRBV13
CDR3: CASSPLGAGYTF

D: .
J: TRBJ2-5
V: TRBV28
CDR3: CASSSGLGSGTQYF

D: .
J: TRBJ1-1
V: TRBV30
CDR3: CAWSEPQWPSTEAFF

D: .
J: TRBJ1-1
V: TRBV7-6
CDR3: CASSLAAGYMAFF

D: .
J: TRBJ2-2
V: TRBV5-5
CDR3: CASSWTTNTGELFF

D: .
J: TRBJ2-1
V: TRBV4-3
CDR3: CASSQGLLGGYPLGEFF

D: .
J: TRBJ2-3
V: TRBV6-6
CDR3: CASSLYRGTDTQYF

D: TRBD1
J: TRBJ1-1
V: TRBV15
CDR3: CATSRVNFPGQLNTEAFF

D: .
J: TRBJ1-2
V: TRBV5-6
CDR3: CASSSSFGLVGAGYTF

D: .
J: TRBJ2-1
V: TRBV28
CDR3: CASSFSRGNEQFF

D: .
J: TRBJ1-1
V: TRBV30
CDR3: CAWSVRWDGEAFF

D: .
J: TRBJ2-5
V: TRBV4-3
CDR3: CASSQEAAEGPYQETQYF

D: TRBD2
J: TRBJ2-3
V: TRBV19
CDR3: CASSGGGDTHYF

D: .
J: TRBJ2-7
V: TRBV7-9
CDR3: CASSLLDYEQYF

D: .
J: TRBJ1-1
V: TRBV2
CDR3: CASRDKLNTEAFF

D: .
J: TRBJ2-7
V: TRBV27
CDR3: CASSFSIGGMLYEQYF

D: .
J: TRBJ2-5
V: TRBV7-6
CDR3: CASSLRLDSGRYQETQYF

D: .
J: TRBJ2-5
V: TRBV7-2
CDR3: CASSFFSFETQYF

D: .
J: TRBJ2-1
V: TRBV21-1
CDR3: CASSQDFGGSYNEQFF

D: .
J: TRBJ1-1
V: TRBV27
CDR3: CASSFGGTNTEAFF

D: .
J: TRBJ1-1
V: TRBV29-1
CDR3: CSHSVNTEAFF

D: .
J: TRBJ1-1
V: TRBV6-5
CDR3: CASSSRITEAFF

D: .
J: TRBJ2-7
V: TRBV19
CDR3: CASSIGGGFSYEQYF

D: TRBD2
J: TRBJ2-1
V: TRBV4-3
CDR3: CASSQYLADLNNEQFF

D: .
J: TRBJ2-7
V: TRBV18
CDR3: CASSPSPLHYEQYF

D: .
J: TRBJ1-5
V: TRBV28
CDR3: CATSEMNGNQPQHF

D: .
J: TRBJ2-3
V: TRBV9
CDR3: CASSAQGGRGTDTQYF

D: TRBD1
J: TRBJ2-5
V: TRBV4-1
CDR3: CASSLQGITRETRYF

D: .
J: TRBJ2-3
V: TRBV20-1
CDR3: CSARRLASSTDTQYF

D: TRBD2
J: TRBJ2-7
V: TRBV29-1
CDR3: CSVVFLAGGPGEQYF

D: .
J: TRBJ2-2
V: TRBV6-2/TRBV6-3
CDR3: CASSPTPDANTGELFF